The 20 T cell receptor beta chains in this list originate from one sample, sequenced in a study of cytomegalovirus exposure and HLA in healthy donors. The PCR employed 60 Vbeta primers together with 13 Jbeta primers. The table came from immunoSEQ multiplex PCR; TCRdb's copy has only in-frame clones and leaves some out. Of about 130,000 clones in the sample, about 80% were seen once. Sample: PBMCs. Source of these receptors: a woman in her forties or fifties in good health and CMV-seronegative.

This chain uses TRBV9 with TRBJ2-5; D might be TRBD2 (6 bases). This CDR3 is 13 amino acids long. Trimming pared 2 bases from V and 1 base from J, leaving 6 bases between. In germline, CDR1 is SGDLS, CDR2 YYNGEE. The CDR3 region has the DNA TGTGCCAGCAGCGTGCGGGGCCAAGAGACCCAGTACTTC. It encodes CASSVRGQETQYF.

V usage is TRBV29-1 and J usage is TRBJ1-2; TRBD1 is a possible D gene (6 bases). CDR1 SQVTM and CDR2 ANQGSEA come from the germline V gene. The CDR3 is made up of 14 amino acids. The ends were cut back, 2 bases at V and 4 bases at J, with 14 bases in the middle. The DNA for the CDR3 is TGCAGCGTTGAACGGGACACGGCTCTCTATGGCTACACCTTC. Protein: CSVERDTALYGYTF.

The chain has TRBV2 and TRBJ2-3, with 11 bases that match TRBD2. Trimming took 4 bases from V and 5 from J; bases not matched to a gene: 8. This CDR3 region has 16 residues. Germline values: CDR1 SNHLY, CDR2 FYNNEI. The CDR3 reads CASSGRLAGGGDTQYF. The DNA of the CDR3 is TGTGCCAGCAGTGGGCGGCTAGCGGGAGGTGGAGATACGCAGTATTTT.

This clone was seen more than once but under ten times. The chain has TRBV14 and TRBJ2-2; possible D gene TRBD1, 6 bases. CDR1 and CDR2 (germline): SGHDN, FVKESK. V lost 4 bases and J 0 bases, leaving 18 bases between the germline ends. The CDR3 extends over 18 amino acids. This CDR3 reads CASSLRQAHLSNTGELFF. CDR3 nucleotide sequence: TGTGCCAGCAGCCTGCGACAGGCCCACCTCTCGAACACCGGGGAGCTGTTTTTT.

V and J are TRBV7-9 and TRBJ1-1; D might be TRBD1 (6 bases). The V end was cut by 2 bases, the J end by 2 bases, with 15 bases between. This CDR3 contains 16 residues. Germline CDR1 reads SEHNR; CDR2 reads FQNEAQ (reference sequence). CDR3 residues: CASSLITGRRNTEAFF. The DNA of the CDR3 is TGTGCCAGCAGCTTAATTACAGGGAGACGTAACACTGAAGCTTTCTTT.

This chain links TRBV2 with TRBJ2-3; 12 bases fit TRBD2. Germline-derived CDR1 and CDR2 are SNHLY and FYNNEI. Germline trimming cut 8 bases from V and 7 bases from J; bases unmatched to any gene: 4. This CDR3 spans 13 amino acids. Written as DNA, the CDR3 is TGTGCCAGCGCGACTAGCGGGAGTCATACGCAGTATTTT. Its translation is CASATSGSHTQYF.

The chain joins TRBV7-9 to TRBJ2-5; 10 bases match TRBD2. After removal of 5 bases from V and 3 bases from J, the junction contained 15 bases not matched to a gene. CDR3 length: 18 amino acids. Germline values: CDR1 SEHNR, CDR2 FQNEAQ (reference sequence). The CDR3: CASSRTTGLAQIKETQYF. The CDR3 nucleotides read TGTGCCAGCAGCCGAACCACGGGACTAGCGCAGATCAAAGAGACCCAGTACTTC.

The chain links TRBV5-1 to TRBJ2-5; 12 nucleotides agree with TRBD1. This CDR3 spans 15 amino acids. The germline gives CDR1 SGHRS, CDR2 YFSETQ. V shed 6 bases, J shed 4 bases, and the junction held 7 bases outside the gene matches. The CDR3 here is CASTGTGGIGETQYF. CDR3 nucleotides: TGCGCCAGCACGGGGACAGGGGGCATAGGAGAGACCCAGTACTTC. Looking up the rest from reference TRBV5-1 and TRBJ2-5 gives the full variable domain: KAGVTQTPRYLIKTRGQQVTLSCSPISGHRSVSWYQQTPGQGLQFLFEYFSETQRNKGNFPGRFSGRQFSNSRSEMNVSTLELGDSALYLCASTGTGGIGETQYFGPGTRLLVL.

The V gene is TRBV5-4, the J gene TRBJ2-7; weak D call: TRBD1 (6 bases). The CDR3 length is 14 residues. The V and J ends lost 0 bases and 6 bases respectively, with 13 bases between them. Germline-derived CDR1 and CDR2 are SGHNT and YYREEE (reference sequence). CDR3: CASSLEGGTSEQYF. The CDR3 DNA reads TGTGCCAGCAGCTTGGAAGGGGGAACGAGCGAGCAGTACTTC.

The chain combines TRBV18 with TRBJ1-5; weak D call: TRBD1 (6 bases). The germline gives CDR1 KGHSH, CDR2 LQKENI. This CDR3 has 14 residues. The V end was cut by 3 bases, the J end by 1 base, with 7 bases between. CDR3 amino acids: CASSPDRSNQPQHF. For the CDR3, the DNA is TGTGCCAGCTCACCTGACAGGAGCAATCAGCCCCAGCATTTT.

Details on this clone: The junction differs from germline at one of its ends, possibly a read error. V is TRBV6-5 and J is TRBJ1-5, with 7 bases matching TRBD1. Germline-derived CDR1 and CDR2 are MNHEY and SVGAGI. This CDR3 comprises 13 residues. As DNA, the CDR3 is TGTGCCAGCCAGGGGGGCCTCAATCAGCCCCAGAATTTT. Its translation: CASQGGLNQPQNF.

The chain joins TRBV27 to TRBJ2-7; 9 bases map to TRBD2. Germline V gene data show CDR1 as MNHEY and CDR2 as SMNVEV (reference sequence). After removal of 6 bases from V and 6 bases from J, the junction contained 12 bases not matched to a gene. CDR3 length equals 15 residues. The CDR3 sequence is CASRYPGGLASEQYF. CDR3 in DNA: TGTGCCAGCAGATACCCAGGAGGACTAGCGTCCGAGCAGTACTTC.

The chain carries TRBV2 and TRBJ2-3; the match to TRBD1 covers 9 bases. Germline CDR1 SNHLY, CDR2 FYNNEI. V shed 6 bases, J shed 4 bases, and the junction held 5 bases outside the gene matches. This CDR3 is built from 14 residues. The CDR3 DNA reads TGTGCCAGCAGGGACAGGGGAGTTGCAGATACGCAGTATTTT. Its translation: CASRDRGVADTQYF.

V is TRBV10-3 and J is TRBJ1-1; 8 bases are a match to TRBD1. Germline V gives CDR1 ENHRY, CDR2 SYGVKD. This CDR3 spans 13 amino acids. J lost 1 base, V lost 11 bases, and 6 bases had no gene match. CDR3 region: CASGQGPNTEAFF. CDR3 in DNA: TGTGCCTCAGGACAGGGACCGAACACTGAAGCTTTCTTT.

V gene TRBV7-2 combines with J gene TRBJ1-1; possibly TRBD1 for D (6 bases). The V and J ends lost 5 bases and 2 bases respectively, with 21 bases between them. Germline loops: CDR1 SGHTA, CDR2 FQGNSA. The CDR3 runs 17 residues. In DNA, the CDR3 is TGTGCCAGCAGCCTTCCATTCGGACAGAGGGAAAACACTGAAGCTTTCTTT. Its protein product is CASSLPFGQRENTEAFF.

This chain links TRBV2 with TRBJ2-2, with 16 nucleotides matching TRBD2. The germline gives CDR1 SNHLY, CDR2 FYNNEI. There are 16 residues in the CDR3. The J segment lost 5 bases and the V segment lost 6 bases, leaving 3 bases of the junction unmatched. The CDR3 DNA reads TGTGCCAGCAGAGGGACTAGCGGGAGGGTAACCGGGGAGCTGTTTTTT. Protein product: CASRGTSGRVTGELFF.

J is TRBJ1-3 and V is TRBV4-2; D call uncertain. This CDR3 spans 17 amino acids. Trimming removed 1 base from V and 0 bases from J, with 13 bases in between. Germline V gene lookup returns CDR1 LGHNA and CDR2 YNFKEQ. The chain's CDR3 is CASSQADRSSSGNTIYF. The CDR3 DNA follows: TGTGCCAGCAGCCAAGCCGATCGGAGTTCCTCTGGAAACACCATATATTTT.

The genes are TRBV5-1 and TRBJ1-1, with D hard to call. The CDR3 is made up of 14 amino acids. The V gene's germline CDR1 is SGHRS and CDR2 YFSETQ. With 4 bases removed from V and 0 bases from J, the gap between germline ends came to 10 bases. The CDR3 DNA is TGCGCCAGCAGCCCGCCAACAATGAACACTGAAGCTTTCTTT. It is translated as CASSPPTMNTEAFF.

This clone appeared once. The gene calls are TRBV2 and TRBJ2-5; the match to TRBD2 covers 11 bases. The V gene end was trimmed by 5 bases and the J gene end by 3 bases; junction bases not matched to a gene: 2. In germline, CDR1 is SNHLY, CDR2 FYNNEI. The length of the CDR3 is 14 residues. Written as DNA, the CDR3 is TGTGCCAGCAGTCCGGGACTAGCGGAAGAGACCCAGTACTTC. As protein: CASSPGLAEETQYF. Full variable domain (missing parts from reference TRBV2 and TRBJ2-5): EPEVTQTPSHQVTQMGQEVILRCVPISNHLYFYWYRQILGQKVEFLVSFYNNEISEKSEIFDDQFSVERPDGSNFTLKIRSTKLEDSAMYFCASSPGLAEETQYFGPGTRLLVL.

The chain couples TRBV28 to TRBJ2-2; 7 nucleotides align to TRBD1. J lost 2 bases, V lost 6 bases, and 15 bases had no gene match. Germline V gene sequence: CDR1 MDHEN, CDR2 SYDVKM. This CDR3 has 18 amino acids. CDR3 sequence (DNA): TGTGCCAGCAGCACCCCCGGGCCCGGGACAGTAAACACCGGGGAGCTGTTTTTT. It encodes CASSTPGPGTVNTGELFF. Full variable domain (missing parts from reference TRBV28 and TRBJ2-2): DVKVTQSSRYLVKRTGEKVFLECVQDMDHENMFWYRQDPGLGLRLIYFSYDVKMKEKGDIPEGYSVSREKKERFSLILESASTNQTSMYLCASSTPGPGTVNTGELFFGEGSRLTVL.